Listed here is a single T cell receptor beta chain. Its target is not known. The data belong to a study of PD-1 blockade in classical Hodgkin lymphoma. Study-wide context: Once every 2 weeks, patients received intravenous nivolumab at 3 mg/kg.

Every patient had relapsed following autologous stem cell transplantation, and cohorts differed in brentuximab vedotin exposure. Germline V lookup: CDR1 GTSNPN, CDR2 SVGIG (reference sequence). The V end was cut by 2 bases, the J end by 6 bases, with 8 bases between. There are 12 residues in the CDR3. The method was immunoSEQ multiplex PCR; TCRdb's version includes in-frame clones alone and lacks a portion of them. The repertoire includes around 6,700 clones, around three quarters of them detected once, and about 60% sits in the top ten. Study-wide results and caveats: Anyone who began nivolumab under 1 year after ASCT was excluded. The study reported lower baseline TCR diversity in newly diagnosed patients than in healthy donors. Complete responders possessed baseline diversity comparable to newly diagnosed patients.

Sample: peripheral blood mononuclear cells (PBMCs), taken at baseline. The chain is built from TRBV30 and TRBJ2-4, with unresolved D. This receptor was taken from a human donor with classical Hodgkin lymphoma. The CDR3 region is CAWSKTINIQYF. DNA of the CDR3: TGTGCCTGGAGTAAAACTATAAACATTCAGTACTTC.